This TCR beta chain emerged from a study of blood T cell repertoires in COVID-19. The CDR3 is 16 residues long. V shed 1 base, J shed 6 bases, and the junction held 6 bases outside the gene matches. Germline CDR1 reads LGHDT; CDR2 reads YNNKEL (reference sequence). Libraries were prepared by immunoSEQ multiplex PCR; TCRdb keeps only in-frame clonotypes and omits some of them. The sample yields about 200,000 clones, around 78% seen once. The clonotype comes from a woman of 80 years or more with active or convalescent COVID-19. This chain links TRBV3-1 (or the pseudogene TRBV3-2) with TRBJ2-1; 10 bases agree with TRBD2. Sequenced input: peripheral blood. CDR3 in amino acids: CASSQGLAGAGNEQFF. The CDR3 region has the DNA TGTGCCAGCAGCCAAGGCCTAGCGGGGGCCGGCAATGAGCAGTTCTTC.